This TCR beta chain emerged from a study of radiation and T cells in renal cell carcinoma. Trimming removed 6 bases from V and 6 bases from J, with 17 bases in between. The CDR3 loop spans 14 amino acids. Germline V gene data show CDR1 as MGHDK and CDR2 as SYGVNS. TCRdb's table, derived via immunoSEQ multiplex PCR, lists solely in-frame clones and lacks some. The sample comprises around 140,000 clones, about 85% of which are singletons, and around 4% rests with the top ten. Time point here: baseline pretreatment blood. Noted treatment: 15 Gy SBRT to primary tumor, nephrectomy 4 weeks later. In regard to this clone: What it recognizes is unknown.

General study results and limits: In blood, top tumor clones expanded by 2 weeks, shrinking by 4.

Sequencing used blood, obtained from a patient whose treatment included radiotherapy and nephrectomy. The V gene is TRBV25-1, the J gene TRBJ1-1, with D perhaps TRBD1 (5 bases). This TCR came from a woman in her seventies with renal cell carcinoma. The CDR3 reads CASSRAGWKPEAFF. The CDR3 DNA follows: TGTGCCAGCAGCCGGGCAGGGTGGAAACCTGAAGCTTTCTTT. Supplemented by reference TRBV25-1 and TRBJ1-1, the full variable domain reads EADIYQTPRYLVIGTGKKITLECSQTMGHDKMYWYQQDPGMELHLIHYSYGVNSTEKGDLSSESTVSRIRTEHFPLTLESARPSHTSQYLCASSRAGWKPEAFFGQGTRLTVV.